Each of the 22 T cell receptor beta chains below was sequenced from the same sample in a study of blood T cell repertoires in COVID-19 (TCRdb year 2020). The library was prepared using the immunoSEQ multiplex PCR assay. Drawn from immuneACCESS, this table holds only the in-frame rearrangements with V and J called that TCRdb kept. Clones are partly lost; checked studies trace under half to an unresolved V gene and leave the rest unexplained. For this sample the table gives approximately 40,000 clones, of which 80% were detected only once. Of the sample, 30% to 40% falls within the top ten clones. The material sequenced was peripheral blood. These receptors came from a man older than 75 with active or convalescent COVID-19.

In its sample, this clone was seen once. The chain carries TRBV19 and TRBJ1-2; perhaps TRBD1 as D (5 bases). Germline V lookup: CDR1 LNHDA, CDR2 SQIVND (reference sequence). CDR3 length equals 12 residues. The V gene lost 7 bases and the J gene lost 4 bases, with 10 bases spanning the gap. The CDR3 nucleotides are TGTGCCAGTACTGGCAGGGCCTATGGCTACACCTTC. Its protein product is CASTGRAYGYTF.

This chain links TRBV6-5 with TRBJ1-2; possibly TRBD1 for D (6 bases). Trimming took 6 bases from V and 3 from J, leaving 14 bases between them. The CDR3 is 14 residues long. Germline V gene data show CDR1 as MNHEY and CDR2 as SVGAGI. The CDR3 bases are TGTGCCAGCAGGCGGCAGGGGCTTGACTATGGCTACACCTTC. This codes for CASRRQGLDYGYTF.

This clone was picked up a small number of times. The gene calls are TRBV6-5 and TRBJ2-3; 10 positions match TRBD1. V dropped 8 bases and J dropped 1; count of bases not matched to a gene: 6. Germline V lookup: CDR1 MNHEY, CDR2 SVGAGI. This CDR3 region has 15 residues. This CDR3 is CASLRQGAGTDTQYF. CDR3 nucleotide sequence: TGTGCCAGCCTTAGACAGGGGGCGGGCACAGATACGCAGTATTTT.

This clone was found once. The rearrangement links TRBV30 to TRBJ2-3; 11 bases map to TRBD2. Per the germline V gene, CDR1 is GTSNPN and CDR2 is SVGIG (reference sequence). The V and J ends lost 0 bases and 2 bases, in that order; junction bases with no gene match: 4. CDR3 length equals 16 residues. The CDR3 nucleotides read TGTGCCTGGAGTGTACTAGCGGGGGCCTTCACAGATACGCAGTATTTT. This sequence encodes CAWSVLAGAFTDTQYF.

This clone was observed a single time. This chain uses TRBV5-6 with TRBJ2-1; TRBD1 might be the D (6 bases). Trimming left V 0 bases short and J 14 bases short, with 9 bases between. CDR3 length: 11 amino acids. Germline CDR1 reads SGHDT; CDR2 reads YYEEEE. The CDR3 here is CASSLGDMEFF. The CDR3 DNA sequence: TGTGCCAGCAGCTTGGGGGACATGGAGTTCTTC.

DNA of the CDR3: TGTGCCAGCAGACGGGAGTCGAGCTCCTACGAGCAGTACTTC. The encoded protein is CASRRESSSYEQYF. J is TRBJ2-7 and V is TRBV28; TRBD2 might be the D (6 bases). The V end lost 6 bases, the J end lost 0 bases, and 12 bases lay between the germline ends. This CDR3 comprises 14 residues. Germline V CDR1 and CDR2: MDHEN, SYDVKM.

The genes are TRBV28 and TRBJ2-6; 9 nucleotides line up with TRBD1. The germline V gene has CDR1 MDHEN and CDR2 SYDVKM. V was clipped by 6 bases and J by 4 bases; unmatched bases: 4. CDR3 length: 15 amino acids. The CDR3 spells CASRGTGKGANVLTF. DNA for the CDR3: TGTGCCAGCAGGGGGACAGGGAAAGGGGCCAACGTCCTGACTTTC.

This chain joins TRBV5-1 and TRBJ2-5; TRBD2 aligns across 11 bases. Germline lookup yields CDR1 SGHRS and CDR2 YFSETQ. After removal of 4 bases from V and 2 bases from J, the junction contained 10 bases not matched to a gene. The CDR3 length is 17 residues. CDR3 protein: CASSHVWPSGGQETQYF. CDR3 coding DNA: TGCGCCAGCAGCCACGTCTGGCCTAGCGGGGGGCAAGAGACCCAGTACTTC.

V gene TRBV5-4 combines with J gene TRBJ2-1; TRBD2 matches 11 bases. V gave up 4 bases and J gave up 4 bases; unmatched junction bases: 7. The CDR3 loop spans 16 amino acids. Germline loops: CDR1 SGHNT, CDR2 YYREEE (reference sequence). The CDR3 nucleotides are TGTGCCAGCAGCCCGACGGGACTAGCGGCTTACAATGAGCAGTTCTTC. Protein product: CASSPTGLAAYNEQFF.

CDR3 residues: CAISEGRGQNYGYTF. The CDR3 DNA reads TGTGCCATCAGTGAGGGCAGGGGGCAAAACTATGGCTACACCTTC. The chain has TRBV10-3 and TRBJ1-2; TRBD1 agrees at 8 bases. Germline CDR1 ENHRY, CDR2 SYGVKD. The CDR3 contains 15 residues. J was trimmed by 2 bases and V by 2 bases; bases with no gene match: 4.

The chain uses TRBV10-3 and TRBJ1-1; D unresolved. The CDR3 sequence is 13 residues long. Germline V gives CDR1 ENHRY, CDR2 SYGVKD. V was pared by 4 bases and J by 1 base, with 7 bases between. CDR3 in DNA: TGTGCCATCAGTGGGGGAGGGAACACTGAAGCTTTCTTT. It codes for CAISGGGNTEAFF.

This rearrangement joins TRBV28 to TRBJ1-2; 9 bases align to TRBD1. Germline CDR1 is MDHEN and CDR2 is SYDVKM. The CDR3 extends over 14 amino acids. The ends lost 3 bases at V and 4 bases at J; junction bases unmatched: 3. CDR3 protein: CASSLGDRAYGYTF. The DNA of the CDR3 is TGTGCCAGCAGTTTGGGGGACAGGGCCTATGGCTACACCTTC.

J is TRBJ2-7 and V is TRBV7-8; TRBD1 matches at 11 bases. V lost 0 bases, J lost 4 bases, and 5 bases stayed unmatched. Germline values: CDR1 SGHVS, CDR2 FQNEAQ. The CDR3 extends over 16 amino acids. The CDR3 here is CASSLAGTGGFYEQYF. The DNA of the CDR3 is TGTGCCAGCAGCTTAGCCGGGACAGGGGGTTTTTACGAGCAGTACTTC.

The chain couples TRBV9 to TRBJ2-4, with 7 bases fitting TRBD1. The CDR3 length is 15 residues. V shed 0 bases and J 7 bases; nucleotides not matched to a gene: 7. Germline V gene data show CDR1 as SGDLS and CDR2 as YYNGEE. This CDR3 is CASSVGQGVRNIQYF. The CDR3, as DNA: TGTGCCAGCAGCGTAGGTCAGGGGGTCAGGAACATTCAGTACTTC.

The chain recombines TRBV11-2 with TRBJ2-7, with TRBD2 matching over 7 bases. Trimming took 0 bases from V and 6 from J; bases not matched to a gene: 5. CDR1 is SGHAT and CDR2 is FQNNGV in the germline V gene. CDR3 size: 14 residues. This CDR3 reads CASSLDWGGSEQYF. CDR3 DNA sequence: TGTGCCAGCAGCTTAGATTGGGGGGGATCCGAGCAGTACTTC.

This chain links TRBV29-1 with TRBJ2-7, with a possible D match to TRBD2 (5 bases). The CDR3 loop spans 14 amino acids. V was trimmed by 0 bases and J by 3 bases, leaving 12 bases between them. Per germline, CDR1 SQVTM and CDR2 ANQGSEA. CDR3 sequence: CSVEDRSGLYEQYF. CDR3 in DNA: TGCAGCGTTGAAGATCGAAGTGGACTCTACGAGCAGTACTTC.

The chain couples TRBV9 to TRBJ2-3; TRBD2 matches at 8 bases. Germline CDR1 and CDR2: SGDLS and YYNGEE. This CDR3 spans 15 amino acids. The V and J ends lost 4 bases and 2 bases, in that order; junction bases with no gene match: 6. CDR3 in DNA: TGTGCCAGCAGCCTCACTAGCGGTTCCACAGATACGCAGTATTTT. Its protein is CASSLTSGSTDTQYF.

J is TRBJ2-7 and V is TRBV3-1 (or the pseudogene TRBV3-2); D may be TRBD2 (6 bases). V shed 3 bases and J shed 9 bases, with 18 bases lying between them. The CDR3 length is 14 residues. CDR1 and CDR2 from the germline V gene are LGHDT and YNNKEL (reference sequence). The CDR3 loop reads CASSQLDYGEVQYF. CDR3 nucleotide sequence: TGTGCCAGCAGCCAGCTTGACTATGGGGAGGTGCAGTACTTC.

The V call is TRBV6-5, the J call TRBJ1-4; D uncertain. Germline V gene sequence: CDR1 MNHEY, CDR2 SVGAGI. V shed 0 bases and J shed 8 bases, with 13 bases lying between them. CDR3 length equals 15 residues. The CDR3 is CASSYSYVAGEKLFF. The DNA for the CDR3 is TGTGCCAGCAGTTACTCCTACGTTGCCGGGGAAAAACTGTTTTTT.

V usage is TRBV7-9 and J usage is TRBJ2-7, with 12 positions matching TRBD2. The CDR3 length is 16 residues. Germline V lookup: CDR1 SEHNR, CDR2 FQNEAQ (reference sequence). Trimming at V came to 1 base and at J to 6 bases, leaving 7 bases not matched to a gene. The CDR3 DNA is TGTGCCAGCAGCTTAGGACTAGCGGGAGATCTAGGCGAGCAGTACTTC. It is translated as CASSLGLAGDLGEQYF.

V usage is TRBV7-2 and J usage is TRBJ1-1; 8 bases agree with TRBD1. This CDR3 spans 15 amino acids. From germline, CDR1 is SGHTA and CDR2 FQGNSA. Trimming cost V 5 bases and J 0 bases; bases outside gene matches: 5. CDR3 sequence (DNA): TGTGCCAGCAGCGCTGACAGGGGCATGAACACTGAAGCTTTCTTT. It specifies CASSADRGMNTEAFF.

The V call is TRBV3-1 (or the pseudogene TRBV3-2), the J call TRBJ2-7; 14 bases are shared with TRBD2. V lost 3 bases and J lost 6; bases outside the gene matches: 7. This CDR3 region has 16 residues. Germline CDR1 reads LGHDT; CDR2 reads YNNKEL (reference sequence). This CDR3 is CASSQFSGLAGAEQYF. CDR3 sequence (DNA): TGTGCCAGCAGCCAGTTCTCGGGACTAGCGGGAGCCGAGCAGTACTTC.